This T cell receptor beta chain was recovered during a study of blood T cell repertoires in COVID-19. Study details: Some COVID-19 samples were acute and others convalescent; all came from the United States, Italy and Spain. PBMCs, B-cell-depleted T cells, or T cells provided the cDNA or gDNA that made up the material.

Study processing details: For nucleated cells, counts were estimated from reference gene primer amplification. Repertoires were generated with immunoSEQ multiplex PCR, while TCRdb's copy carries only in-frame clones and drops some. The V and J calls and the clone size are those of that table, but D and trimming were determined from the DNA. The profile shows under 300,000 clones, 70% to 90% of them singletons. With 9 bases removed from V and 7 bases from J, the gap between germline ends came to 19 bases. This CDR3 has 13 residues. Germline-derived CDR1 and CDR2 are MGHRA and YSYEKL. The rearrangement uses TRBV4-1 and TRBJ2-7; perhaps TRBD2 as D (5 bases). The sample comprised peripheral blood. The sequence was obtained from a woman between 40 and 55 years old who had recovered from COVID-19. The CDR3 region has the DNA TGCGCCAGTTCCTTTTTAGGAGGTGGGGAGCAGTACTTC. Protein: CASSFLGGGEQYF.